A selection of T cell receptor beta chains follows, all from one sample in a study of blood T cell repertoires in COVID-19. Clones were sequenced by immunoSEQ multiplex PCR, and TCRdb holds only the in-frame ones, with some missing. The table lists fewer than 250,000 clones, around three quarters of them singletons. Material: PBMCs or T cells enriched from blood (not recorded which). The receptors were sampled from a woman in her fifties or sixties with acute COVID-19. The CDR3 runs from the conserved cysteine through the conserved F or W. A D gene is named only where the DNA matches it firmly. The size entry is marked missing in some rows and otherwise reads once, few, many or a size class.

CDR3 protein | CDR3 DNA | J gene | clone size | V gene | D gene
CASSLGQGGNSPLHF | TGCGCCAGCAGCTTAGGACAGGGGGGAAATTCACCCCTCCACTTT | TRBJ1-6 | few | TRBV5-1 | TRBD1
CASSSIGDTDTQYF | TGCGCCAGCAGTTCGATCGGTGACACAGATACGCAGTATTTT | TRBJ2-3 | NA | TRBV10-2 | NA
CASSPTGATNEKLFF | TGCGCCAGCAGCCCGACAGGTGCAACTAATGAAAAACTGTTTTTT | TRBJ1-4 | once | TRBV4-3 | NA
CASSQTGFGTEAFF | TGTGCCAGCAGCCAGACAGGGTTCGGCACTGAAGCTTTCTTT | TRBJ1-1 | NA | TRBV3-1/TRBV3-2 | TRBD1
CASSHRGRTDTQYF | TGTGCCAGCAGCCACAGGGGGCGCACAGATACGCAGTATTTT | TRBJ2-3 | NA | TRBV3-1/TRBV3-2 | TRBD1
CASSPRLLAGDTQYF | TGTGCCAGCAGCCCGCGACTCTTGGCGGGAGATACGCAGTATTTT | TRBJ2-3 | NA | TRBV3-1/TRBV3-2 | NA
CASSLLDRGGYTF | TGTGCCAGCAGTTTACTCGACAGGGGTGGCTACACCTTC | TRBJ1-2 | NA | TRBV12-3/TRBV12-4 | TRBD1
CASSAGERYGYTF | TGTGCCAGCAGTGCAGGGGAGAGATATGGCTACACCTTC | TRBJ1-2 | NA | TRBV25-1 | NA
CASSLDGRDYYGYTF | TGTGCCAGCAGCTTAGACGGCAGGGACTACTATGGCTACACCTTC | TRBJ1-2 | few | TRBV11-2 | NA
CASSDTGKLETQYF | TGCGCCAGCAGCGACACAGGGAAGCTCGAGACCCAGTACTTC | TRBJ2-5 | NA | TRBV4-3 | NA
CSVEGGAAGERYGYTF | TGCAGCGTTGAAGGTGGGGCCGCAGGGGAGAGATATGGCTACACCTTC | TRBJ1-2 | NA | TRBV29-1 | NA
CASSPNGQVVSGELFF | TGTGCCAGCTCACCAAACGGACAGGTAGTCTCCGGGGAGCTGTTTTTT | TRBJ2-2 | NA | TRBV18 | TRBD1
CASSEEQGQPQHF | TGTGCCAGCAGTGAAGAACAGGGTCAGCCCCAGCATTTT | TRBJ1-5 | once | TRBV2 | NA
CASSPTDYPSYGYTF | TGTGCCAGCTCACCCACAGACTACCCCAGTTATGGCTACACCTTC | TRBJ1-2 | NA | TRBV18 | NA
CASSPPGNEQFF | TGTGCCAGCAGCCCACCCGGGAATGAGCAGTTCTTC | TRBJ2-1 | once | TRBV11-3 | NA
CSASSGITNSYNEQFF | TGCAGTGCTAGTTCTGGCATCACAAACTCCTACAATGAGCAGTTCTTC | TRBJ2-1 | NA | TRBV20-1 | NA
CASSLDSDQPQHF | TGTGCCAGCAGCTTAGATTCAGATCAGCCCCAGCATTTT | TRBJ1-5 | NA | TRBV7-2 | NA
CASSLLGEPYNSPLHF | TGTGCCAGCAGTTTGTTAGGGGAACCATATAATTCACCCCTCCACTTT | TRBJ1-6 | NA | TRBV6-6 | NA
CASSQDRSGGANYGYTF | TGCGCCAGCAGCCAAGATAGGTCGGGAGGGGCAAACTATGGCTACACCTTC | TRBJ1-2 | once | TRBV4-1 | NA
CASTHSGGQETQYF | TGTGCCAGCACCCATTCCGGAGGTCAAGAGACCCAGTACTTC | TRBJ2-5 | NA | TRBV5-6 | NA
CASSKALAGANTGELFF | TGTGCCAGCAGCAAAGCCCTAGCGGGGGCAAACACCGGGGAGCTGTTTTTT | TRBJ2-2 | NA | TRBV21-1 | NA
CASRMTGNYGYTF | TGTGCCAGCCGGATGACAGGGAACTATGGCTACACCTTC | TRBJ1-2 | NA | TRBV5-4 | TRBD1
CASSRGGYIQYF | TGTGCCAGCAGCCGGGGGGGATACATTCAGTACTTC | TRBJ2-4 | NA | TRBV7-9 | TRBD2
CASSLGQVRNTEAFF | TGTGCCAGCAGCTTAGGACAGGTCAGGAACACTGAAGCTTTCTTT | TRBJ1-1 | NA | TRBV11-2 | NA
CASSTLGRQYTGELFF | TGTGCCAGCAGCACCCTCGGTAGACAGTACACCGGGGAGCTGTTTTTT | TRBJ2-2 | NA | TRBV21-1 | NA
CASTSFRRGGTEAFF | TGTGCCAGCACCTCTTTCCGGAGGGGGGGGACTGAAGCTTTCTTT | TRBJ1-1 | NA | TRBV6-5 | NA
CASSFLLAFKETQYF | TGTGCCAGCAGCTTCCTCCTAGCCTTCAAAGAGACCCAGTACTTC | TRBJ2-5 | NA | TRBV11-2 | NA
CASKRTGGKFVGELFF | TGCGCCAGCAAAAGGACAGGGGGCAAGTTTGTCGGGGAGCTGTTTTTT | TRBJ2-2 | once | TRBV10-2 | TRBD1
CASSLEGQVGGYTF | TGCGCCAGCAGCTTGGAAGGACAGGTTGGAGGCTACACCTTC | TRBJ1-2 | NA | TRBV5-1 | TRBD1
CASSLIASRNSGNTIYF | TGTGCCAGCAGCTTAATTGCCTCGCGAAACTCTGGAAACACCATATATTTT | TRBJ1-3 | NA | TRBV7-8 | NA
CASSQEAGGGGANVLTF | TGTGCCAGCAGCCAAGAAGCAGGGGGAGGTGGGGCCAACGTCCTGACTTTC | TRBJ2-6 | NA | TRBV4-2 | NA
CASSEGQGGYNEQFF | TGCGCCAGCAGTGAGGGACAGGGGGGATACAATGAGCAGTTCTTC | TRBJ2-1 | NA | TRBV4-3 | TRBD1
CSVALAGYNSPLHF | TGCAGCGTTGCCCTGGCGGGTTATAATTCACCCCTCCACTTT | TRBJ1-6 | NA | TRBV29-1 | NA
CASSLVTRNTEAFF | TGTGCCAGCAGCCTGGTTACAAGGAACACTGAAGCTTTCTTT | TRBJ1-1 | NA | TRBV6-5 | NA
CASSLEGVAGGRGTDTQYF | TGTGCCAGCAGCTTAGAAGGGGTAGCGGGGGGTCGTGGCACAGATACGCAGTATTTT | TRBJ2-3 | NA | TRBV7-2 | TRBD2
CASSLLSGGSYNEQFF | TGTGCCAGCAGCCTTCTTAGCGGGGGCTCCTACAATGAGCAGTTCTTC | TRBJ2-1 | NA | TRBV7-9 | TRBD2
CASSLGTDNTEAFF | TGTGCCAGCTCACTCGGGACAGATAACACTGAAGCTTTCTTT | TRBJ1-1 | NA | TRBV18 | TRBD1
CASSQAVAGGLDTQYF | TGCGCCAGCAGCCAAGCCGTAGCGGGGGGCTTGGATACGCAGTATTTT | TRBJ2-3 | NA | TRBV4-1 | TRBD2
CASSPRGAGEKLFF | TGTGCCAGCTCACCACGGGGAGCCGGTGAAAAACTGTTTTTT | TRBJ1-4 | NA | TRBV18 | NA
CASSLGGPNTEAFF | TGTGCCAGCAGCTTGGGGGGCCCGAACACTGAAGCTTTCTTT | TRBJ1-1 | once | TRBV5-8 | NA
CASSLGRGSYGYTF | TGTGCCAGCAGCTTAGGCAGGGGCAGCTATGGCTACACCTTC | TRBJ1-2 | NA | TRBV11-2 | NA
CASSLVASGMETQYF | TGTGCCAGCAGTTTGGTAGCGTCGGGGATGGAGACCCAGTACTTC | TRBJ2-5 | NA | TRBV6-2/TRBV6-3 | NA
CASTPQGLGSNQPQHF | TGTGCCAGCACCCCCCAGGGGCTGGGAAGCAATCAGCCCCAGCATTTT | TRBJ1-5 | NA | TRBV6-2/TRBV6-3 | NA
CASSFWGGGTGDQPQHF | TGTGCCAGCAGTTTTTGGGGCGGAGGGACAGGAGATCAGCCCCAGCATTTT | TRBJ1-5 | NA | TRBV28 | TRBD1
CATSDRGQFQETQYF | TGTGCCACCAGTGATAGGGGACAGTTCCAAGAGACCCAGTACTTC | TRBJ2-5 | NA | TRBV24-1 | TRBD1
CASSLFATMGEETQYF | TGTGCCAGCAGCTTATTTGCCACGATGGGAGAAGAGACCCAGTACTTC | TRBJ2-5 | NA | TRBV5-4 | NA
CASSSAMETQYF | TGTGCCAGCAGCTCTGCGATGGAGACCCAGTACTTC | TRBJ2-5 | NA | TRBV13 | NA
CASSINQGGNEKLFF | TGTGCCAGCAGCATCAATCAGGGGGGTAATGAAAAACTGTTTTTT | TRBJ1-4 | NA | TRBV5-4 | TRBD1
CASSPAQGPTEAFF | TGTGCCAGCTCACCTGCACAGGGACCCACTGAAGCTTTCTTT | TRBJ1-1 | NA | TRBV18 | NA
CASTPTENTEAFF | TGTGCCAGCACACCTACCGAGAACACTGAAGCTTTCTTT | TRBJ1-1 | NA | TRBV12-3/TRBV12-4 | NA
CASSILGTDTQYF | TGTGCCAGCAGCATCCTCGGCACAGATACGCAGTATTTT | TRBJ2-3 | NA | TRBV9 | NA
CASSVTSGGPPDTQYF | TGTGCCAGCAGTGTGACTAGCGGGGGGCCCCCAGATACGCAGTATTTT | TRBJ2-3 | NA | TRBV6-1 | TRBD2
CASNGEETQYF | TGTGCCAGCAACGGGGAAGAGACCCAGTACTTC | TRBJ2-5 | NA | TRBV6-5 | NA
CASSADRGGGNTEAFF | TGTGCCAGCAGCGCGGACAGGGGTGGCGGGAACACTGAAGCTTTCTTT | TRBJ1-1 | NA | TRBV7-9 | TRBD1